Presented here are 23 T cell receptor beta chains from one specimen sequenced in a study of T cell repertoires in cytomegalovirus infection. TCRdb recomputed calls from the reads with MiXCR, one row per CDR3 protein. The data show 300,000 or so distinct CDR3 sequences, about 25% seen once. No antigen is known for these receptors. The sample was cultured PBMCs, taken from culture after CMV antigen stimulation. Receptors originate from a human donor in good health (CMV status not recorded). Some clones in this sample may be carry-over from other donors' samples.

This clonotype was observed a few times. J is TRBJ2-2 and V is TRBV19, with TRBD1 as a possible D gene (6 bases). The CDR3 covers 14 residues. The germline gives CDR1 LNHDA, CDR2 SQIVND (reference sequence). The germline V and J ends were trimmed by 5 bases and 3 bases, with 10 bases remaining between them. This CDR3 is CASSGSGDTGELFF. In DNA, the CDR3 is TGTGCCAGTAGTGGCTCAGGGGACACCGGGGAGCTGTTTTTT.

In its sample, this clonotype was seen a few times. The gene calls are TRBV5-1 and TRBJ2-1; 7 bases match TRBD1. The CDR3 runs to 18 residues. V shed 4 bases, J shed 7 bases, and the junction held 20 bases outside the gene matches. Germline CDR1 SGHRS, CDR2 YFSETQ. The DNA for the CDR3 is TGCGCCAGCAGCCTCATGCCACTGGGTCGACAGGGTGGGAATGAGCAGTTCTTC. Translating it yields CASSLMPLGRQGGNEQFF. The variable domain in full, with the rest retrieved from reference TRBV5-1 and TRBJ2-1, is KAGVTQTPRYLIKTRGQQVTLSCSPISGHRSVSWYQQTPGQGLQFLFEYFSETQRNKGNFPGRFSGRQFSNSRSEMNVSTLELGDSALYLCASSLMPLGRQGGNEQFFGPGTRLTVL.

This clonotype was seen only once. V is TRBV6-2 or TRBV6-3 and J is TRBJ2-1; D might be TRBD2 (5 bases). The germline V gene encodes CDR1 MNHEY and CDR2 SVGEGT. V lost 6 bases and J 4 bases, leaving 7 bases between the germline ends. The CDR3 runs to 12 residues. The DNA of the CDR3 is TGTGCCAGCAGAACGGGGTACAATGAGCAGTTCTTC. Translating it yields CASRTGYNEQFF.

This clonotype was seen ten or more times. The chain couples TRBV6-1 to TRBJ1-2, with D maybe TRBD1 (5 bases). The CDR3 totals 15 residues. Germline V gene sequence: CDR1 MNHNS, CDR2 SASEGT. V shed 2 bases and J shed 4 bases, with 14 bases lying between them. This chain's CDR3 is CASSEYGGEGYGYTF. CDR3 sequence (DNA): TGTGCCAGCAGTGAATATGGGGGAGAGGGCTATGGCTACACCTTC.

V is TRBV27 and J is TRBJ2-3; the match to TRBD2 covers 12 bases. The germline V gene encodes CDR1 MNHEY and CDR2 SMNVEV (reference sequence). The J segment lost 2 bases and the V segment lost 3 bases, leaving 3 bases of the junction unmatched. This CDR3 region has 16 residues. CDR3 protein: CASSFLAGGSTDTQYF. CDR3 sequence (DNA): TGTGCCAGCAGTTTCCTAGCGGGAGGGTCCACAGATACGCAGTATTTT.

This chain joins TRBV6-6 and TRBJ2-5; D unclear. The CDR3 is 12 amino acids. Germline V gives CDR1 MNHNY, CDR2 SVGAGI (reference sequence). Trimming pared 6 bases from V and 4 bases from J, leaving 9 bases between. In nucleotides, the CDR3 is TGTGCCAGCAGGGCCTGGGCAGAGACCCAGTACTTC. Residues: CASRAWAETQYF.

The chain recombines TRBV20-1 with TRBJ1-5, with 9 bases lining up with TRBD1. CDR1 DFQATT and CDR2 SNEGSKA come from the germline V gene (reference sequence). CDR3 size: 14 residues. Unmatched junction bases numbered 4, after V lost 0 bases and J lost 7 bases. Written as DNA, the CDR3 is TGCAGTGCTAGAGAGACAGGGGGGAACCAGCCCCAGCATTTT. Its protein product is CSARETGGNQPQHF.

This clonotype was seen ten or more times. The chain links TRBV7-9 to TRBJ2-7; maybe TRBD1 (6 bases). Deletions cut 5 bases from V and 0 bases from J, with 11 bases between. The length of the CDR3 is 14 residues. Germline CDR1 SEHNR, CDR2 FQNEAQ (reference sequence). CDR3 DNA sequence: TGTGCCAGCAGCCCCCGGGACAACTCCTACGAGCAGTACTTC. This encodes CASSPRDNSYEQYF.

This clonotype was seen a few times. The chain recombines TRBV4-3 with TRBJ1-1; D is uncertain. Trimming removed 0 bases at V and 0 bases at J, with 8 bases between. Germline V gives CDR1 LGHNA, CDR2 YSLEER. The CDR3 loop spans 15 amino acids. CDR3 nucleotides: TGCGCCAGCAGCCAAGATGGGCAGCTGAACACTGAAGCTTTCTTT. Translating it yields CASSQDGQLNTEAFF.

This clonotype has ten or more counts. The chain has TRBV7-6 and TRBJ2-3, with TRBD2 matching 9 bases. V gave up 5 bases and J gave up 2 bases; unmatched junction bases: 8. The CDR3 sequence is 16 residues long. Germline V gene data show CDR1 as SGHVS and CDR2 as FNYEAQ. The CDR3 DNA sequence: TGTGCCAGCAGCCCGCTGACTAGCGGAGTCACAGATACGCAGTATTTT. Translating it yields CASSPLTSGVTDTQYF.

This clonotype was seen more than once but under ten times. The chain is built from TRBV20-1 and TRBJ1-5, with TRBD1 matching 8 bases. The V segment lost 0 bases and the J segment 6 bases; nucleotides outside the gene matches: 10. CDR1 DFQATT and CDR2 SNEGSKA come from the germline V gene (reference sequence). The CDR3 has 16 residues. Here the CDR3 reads CSARESTAGGVQPQHF. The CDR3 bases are TGCAGTGCTAGAGAATCGACAGCAGGGGGCGTTCAGCCCCAGCATTTT.

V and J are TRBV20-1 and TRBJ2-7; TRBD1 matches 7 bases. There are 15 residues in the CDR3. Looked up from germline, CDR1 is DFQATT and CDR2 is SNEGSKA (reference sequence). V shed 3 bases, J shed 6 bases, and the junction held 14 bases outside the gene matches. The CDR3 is CSASQWWDSSGEQYF. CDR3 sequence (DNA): TGCAGTGCTAGTCAATGGTGGGACAGCTCTGGCGAGCAGTACTTC.

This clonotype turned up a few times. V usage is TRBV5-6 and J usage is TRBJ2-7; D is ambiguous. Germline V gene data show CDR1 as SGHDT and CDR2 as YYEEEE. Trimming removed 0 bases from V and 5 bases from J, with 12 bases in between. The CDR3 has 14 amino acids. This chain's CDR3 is CASSLAQGPNEQYF. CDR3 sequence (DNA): TGTGCCAGCAGCTTGGCTCAAGGGCCAAACGAGCAGTACTTC.

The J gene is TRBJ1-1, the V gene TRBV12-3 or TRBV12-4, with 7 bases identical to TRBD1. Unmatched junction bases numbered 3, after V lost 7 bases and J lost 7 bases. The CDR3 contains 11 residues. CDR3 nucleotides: TGTGCCAGCACCGGGACAGTTGAAGCTTTCTTT. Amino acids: CASTGTVEAFF.

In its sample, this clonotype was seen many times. Here the CDR3 DNA reads TGTGCCAGCAGCTTACGCGGGACGACCGTAACTGAAGCTTTCTTT. Encoded protein: CASSLRGTTVTEAFF. The chain joins TRBV7-2 to TRBJ1-1; the D gene is possibly TRBD1 (5 bases). Trimming removed 2 bases at V and 5 bases at J, with 15 bases between. This CDR3 has 15 residues. Germline V gene sequence: CDR1 SGHTA, CDR2 FQGNSA.

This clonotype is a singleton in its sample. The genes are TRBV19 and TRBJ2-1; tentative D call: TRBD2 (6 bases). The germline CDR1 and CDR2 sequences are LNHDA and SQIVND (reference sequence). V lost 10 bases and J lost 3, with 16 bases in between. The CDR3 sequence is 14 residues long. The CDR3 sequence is CATSPRLVYNEQFF. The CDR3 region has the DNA TGTGCCACTTCCCCCCGACTAGTCTACAATGAGCAGTTCTTC.

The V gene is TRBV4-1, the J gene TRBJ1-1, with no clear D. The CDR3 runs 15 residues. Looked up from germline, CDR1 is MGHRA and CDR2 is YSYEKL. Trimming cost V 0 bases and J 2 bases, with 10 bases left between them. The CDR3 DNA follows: TGCGCCAGCAGCCAAGATCGAGCCAGTAACACTGAAGCTTTCTTT. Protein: CASSQDRASNTEAFF.

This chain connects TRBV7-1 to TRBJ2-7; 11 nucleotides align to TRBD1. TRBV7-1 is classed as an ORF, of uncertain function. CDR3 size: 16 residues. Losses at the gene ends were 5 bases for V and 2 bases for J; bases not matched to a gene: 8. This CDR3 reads CASSPPDRGRTYEQYF. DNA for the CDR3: TGTGCCAGCAGCCCACCGGACAGGGGGCGAACCTACGAGCAGTACTTC.

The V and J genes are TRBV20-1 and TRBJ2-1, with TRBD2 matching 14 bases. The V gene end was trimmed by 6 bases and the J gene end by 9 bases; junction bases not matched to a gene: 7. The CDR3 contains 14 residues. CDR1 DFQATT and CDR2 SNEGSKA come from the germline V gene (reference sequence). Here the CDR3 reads CSAPGTSGSREQFF. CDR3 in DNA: TGCAGTGCGCCGGGGACTAGCGGGAGCCGTGAGCAGTTCTTC.

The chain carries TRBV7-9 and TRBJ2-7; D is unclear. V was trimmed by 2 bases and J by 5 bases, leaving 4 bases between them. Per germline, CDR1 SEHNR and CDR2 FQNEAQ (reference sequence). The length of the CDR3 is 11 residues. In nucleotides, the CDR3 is TGTGCCAGCAGCTTATTAAACGAGCAGTACTTC. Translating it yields CASSLLNEQYF.

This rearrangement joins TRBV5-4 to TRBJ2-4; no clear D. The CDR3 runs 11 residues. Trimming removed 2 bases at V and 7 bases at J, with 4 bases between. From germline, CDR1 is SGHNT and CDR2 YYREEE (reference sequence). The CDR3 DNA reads TGTGCCAGCAGCTTTGAGAACATTCAGTACTTC. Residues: CASSFENIQYF.

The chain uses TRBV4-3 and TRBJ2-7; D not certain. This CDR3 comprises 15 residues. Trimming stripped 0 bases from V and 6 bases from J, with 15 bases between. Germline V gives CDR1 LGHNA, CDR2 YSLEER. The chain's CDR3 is CASSQDVGVSGEQYV. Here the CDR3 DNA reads TGCGCCAGCAGCCAAGATGTTGGGGTCTCTGGCGAGCAGTACGTC.

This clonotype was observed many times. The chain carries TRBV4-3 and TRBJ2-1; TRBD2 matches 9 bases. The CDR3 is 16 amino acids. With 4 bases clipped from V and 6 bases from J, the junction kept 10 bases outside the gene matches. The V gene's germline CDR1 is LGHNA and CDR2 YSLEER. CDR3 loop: CASSLYGAGGSNEQFF. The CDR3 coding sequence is TGCGCCAGCAGCCTTTATGGCGCGGGAGGGAGCAATGAGCAGTTCTTC.